The clone carrying this T cell receptor (beta chain) is classed as medium-sized. Its target is unknown. This specimen belongs to a study of vaccination and CD4 T cells after COVID-19. Study background: For post-vaccine samples, collection took place a median about 75 days after dose two, ranging from 14 to 241.

The CDR3 covers 16 residues. Germline loops: CDR1 SGHTA, CDR2 FQGTGA. J lost 2 bases, V lost 2 bases, and 3 bases had no gene match. The time point is: late sampling 161 to 241 days after vaccination in a few convalescent patients. Regarding treatment: roughly ten-day PBMC culture with coronavirus spike peptide pools or control peptides (ViraFEST assay). Findings and limits, study-wide: It was observed that, in convalescent patients, a median about 86% of reactive clones arose only post-vaccination.

An Oncomine TCR Beta short-read assay was used to sequence the DNA from cultured CD4+ T cells. MiXCR, run by TCRdb on the PCR reads, gives a single entry per CDR3 protein. The table shows tens of thousands of distinct CDR3 sequences, with 30% to 35% occurring only once. This chain connects TRBV7-3 to TRBJ2-2, with 9 positions matching TRBD2. This sequence was found in a human donor who had recovered from COVID-19. The sample was CD4+ T cells from blood, cultured in vitro, taken about 7 months after SARS-CoV-2 vaccination. CDR3: CASSLLGLANTGELFF. CDR3 DNA sequence: TGTGCCAGCAGCTTATTGGGACTAGCTAACACCGGGGAGCTGTTTTTT.